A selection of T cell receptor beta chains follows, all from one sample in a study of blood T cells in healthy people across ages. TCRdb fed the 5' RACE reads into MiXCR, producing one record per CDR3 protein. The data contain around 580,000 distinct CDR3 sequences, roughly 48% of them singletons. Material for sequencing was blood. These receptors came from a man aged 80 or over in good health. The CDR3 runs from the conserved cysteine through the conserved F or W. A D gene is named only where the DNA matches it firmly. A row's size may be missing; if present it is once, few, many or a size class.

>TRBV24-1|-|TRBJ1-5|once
TGTGCCACCAGTGATAGGGGGAAGGGCAATCAGCCCCAGCATTTT
CATSDRGKGNQPQHF
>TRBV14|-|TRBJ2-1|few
TGTGCCAGCAGCCAAGTCGCGGTTGAGCAGTTCTTC
CASSQVAVEQFF
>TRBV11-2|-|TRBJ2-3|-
TGTGCCAGCAGCTTAGAGGGGGTTGGCACAGATACGCAGTATTTT
CASSLEGVGTDTQYF
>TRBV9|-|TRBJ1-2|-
TGTGCCAGCACCGCAGCAGTCTATGGCTACACCTTC
CASTAAVYGYTF
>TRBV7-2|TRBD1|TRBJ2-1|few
TGTGCCAGCAGCCTACGGACAGGGGCGCAGTACTTCAATGAGCAGTTCTTC
CASSLRTGAQYFNEQFF
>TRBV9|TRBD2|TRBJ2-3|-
TGTGCCAGCAGCGTAGTCCGGGGGGAGGCAGATACGCAGTATTTT
CASSVVRGEADTQYF
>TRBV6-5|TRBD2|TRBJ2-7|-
TGTGCCGGCAGCTTAGCGGGAGGATACGAGCAGTACTTC
CAGSLAGGYEQYF
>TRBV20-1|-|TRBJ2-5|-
TGCAGTGCTAGACCGGGGGCGGGGGCCCAAGAGACCCAGTACTTC
CSARPGAGAQETQYF
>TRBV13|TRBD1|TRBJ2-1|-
TGTGCCAGCAGCTCACCGGGACAGCCAAATGAGCAGTTCTTC
CASSSPGQPNEQFF
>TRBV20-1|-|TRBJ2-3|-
TGCAGTGCTAGCAGAGCCGGGGGAGCCGGAACAGATACGCAGTATTTT
CSASRAGGAGTDTQYF
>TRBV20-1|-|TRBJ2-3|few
TGCAGTGCCCCCTTGGACACTTCCACAGATACGCAGTATTTT
CSAPLDTSTDTQYF
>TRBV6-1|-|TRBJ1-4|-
TGTGCCAGCAGTGAAGTCAGGGTAAACGAAAAACTGTTTTTT
CASSEVRVNEKLFF
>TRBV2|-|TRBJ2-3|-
TGTGCCAGCTCTCTGACCCCTGAGAGCACAGATACGCAGTATTTT
CASSLTPESTDTQYF
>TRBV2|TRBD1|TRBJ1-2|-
TGTGCCAGCAGTGAGGTCAGGGGGGACTATGGCTACACCTTC
CASSEVRGDYGYTF
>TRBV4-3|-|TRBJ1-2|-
TGCGCCAGCAGCCAAGTGAGGGGAGACTATGGCTACACCTTC
CASSQVRGDYGYTF
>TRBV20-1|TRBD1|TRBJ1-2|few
TGCAGTGCTATCCGACAGGGGGCAGCTAACTATGGCTACACCTTC
CSAIRQGAANYGYTF
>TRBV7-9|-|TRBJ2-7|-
TGTGCCAGCAGTTGGGAGGTGGGGCGGAACCCTTCCTCCTACGAGCAGTACTTC
CASSWEVGRNPSSYEQYF
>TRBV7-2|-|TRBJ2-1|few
TGTGCCAGCAGCCCGACCGGGCGGAATGAGCAGTTCTTC
CASSPTGRNEQFF
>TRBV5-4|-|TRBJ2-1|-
TGTGCCAGCAGCTCCCTCCCGGGTCGAGATGAGCAGTTCTTC
CASSSLPGRDEQFF
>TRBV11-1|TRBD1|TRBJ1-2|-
TGTGCCAGGAGCATACAGGGGGATGGCTACACCTTC
CARSIQGDGYTF
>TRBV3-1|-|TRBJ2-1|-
TGTGCCAGCAGCCAAGATCATTTGAATGAGCAGTTCTTC
CASSQDHLNEQFF
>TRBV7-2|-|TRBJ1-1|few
TGTGCCAGCAGCTTATCTGTCAGGCTGAACACTGAAGCTTTCTTT
CASSLSVRLNTEAFF
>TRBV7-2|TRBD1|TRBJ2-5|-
TGTGCCAGCAGCAGAAACACCGGGACAGGGGAAAAGCAGTACTTC
CASSRNTGTGEKQYF
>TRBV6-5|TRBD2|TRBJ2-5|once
TGTGCCAGCAGCTGGACTAGCGGGATTGAGACCCAGTACTTC
CASSWTSGIETQYF